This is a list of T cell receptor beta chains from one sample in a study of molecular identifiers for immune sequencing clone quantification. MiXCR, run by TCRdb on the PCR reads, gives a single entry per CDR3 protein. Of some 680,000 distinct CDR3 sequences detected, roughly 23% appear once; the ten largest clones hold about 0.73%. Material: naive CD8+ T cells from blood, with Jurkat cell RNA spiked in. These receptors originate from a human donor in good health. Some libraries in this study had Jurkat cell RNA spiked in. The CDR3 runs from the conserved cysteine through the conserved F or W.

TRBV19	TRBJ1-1	CASNEGLTEAFF
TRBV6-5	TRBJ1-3	CVSYGGSSGNTIYF
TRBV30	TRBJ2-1	CAWNGGGAQQFF
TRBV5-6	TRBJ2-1	CASSLGSGALGQFF
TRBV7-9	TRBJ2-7	CPSSLGPQTNF
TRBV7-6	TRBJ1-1	CASSLSPGPFEAFF
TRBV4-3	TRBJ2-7	CASSQETSGGAHEQYF
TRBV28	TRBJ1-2	CASSFPRSRDRAYGYTF
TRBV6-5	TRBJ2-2	CASSYSGETGELFF
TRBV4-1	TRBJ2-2	CASSQDWIQGRTGELFF
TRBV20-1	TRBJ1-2	CSARPGLDIYGYTF
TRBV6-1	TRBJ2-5	CTSVQLGTQYF
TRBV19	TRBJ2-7	CASSSRARAYEQYF
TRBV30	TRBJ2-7	CAWSHTGGGLEQYF
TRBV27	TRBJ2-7	CASSRGLADYEQYF